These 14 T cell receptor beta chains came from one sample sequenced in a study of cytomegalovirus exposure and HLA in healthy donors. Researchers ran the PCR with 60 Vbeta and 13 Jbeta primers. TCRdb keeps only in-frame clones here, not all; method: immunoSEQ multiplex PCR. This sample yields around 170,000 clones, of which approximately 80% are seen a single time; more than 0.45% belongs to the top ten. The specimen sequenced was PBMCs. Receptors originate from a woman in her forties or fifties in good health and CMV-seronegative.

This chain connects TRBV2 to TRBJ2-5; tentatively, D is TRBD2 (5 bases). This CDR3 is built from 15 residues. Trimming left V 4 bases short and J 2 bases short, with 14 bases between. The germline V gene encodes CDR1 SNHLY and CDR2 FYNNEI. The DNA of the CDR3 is TGTGCCAGCAGTGTCGGCCTAGCAGAACAAGAGACCCAGTACTTC. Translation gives CASSVGLAEQETQYF.

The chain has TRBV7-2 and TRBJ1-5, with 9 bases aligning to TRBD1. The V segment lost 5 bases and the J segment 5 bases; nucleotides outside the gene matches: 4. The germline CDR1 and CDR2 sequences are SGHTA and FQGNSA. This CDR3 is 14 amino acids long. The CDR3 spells CASSTRQGDQPQHF. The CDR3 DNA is TGTGCCAGCAGCACCCGACAGGGGGATCAGCCCCAGCATTTT.

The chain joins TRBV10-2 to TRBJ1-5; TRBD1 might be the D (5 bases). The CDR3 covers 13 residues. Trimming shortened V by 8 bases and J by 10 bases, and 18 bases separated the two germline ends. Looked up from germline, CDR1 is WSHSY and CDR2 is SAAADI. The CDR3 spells CASGAGREGPQHF. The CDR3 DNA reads TGCGCCAGCGGGGCGGGGAGAGAGGGACCCCAGCATTTT.

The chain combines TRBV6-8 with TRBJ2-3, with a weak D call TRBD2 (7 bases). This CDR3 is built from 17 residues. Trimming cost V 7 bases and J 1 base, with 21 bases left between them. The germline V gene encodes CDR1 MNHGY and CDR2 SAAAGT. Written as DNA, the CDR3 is TGTGCCAGCAAGCCGGGAGGAGGGGGGCGCGGCACAGATACGCAGTATTTT. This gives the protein CASKPGGGGRGTDTQYF.

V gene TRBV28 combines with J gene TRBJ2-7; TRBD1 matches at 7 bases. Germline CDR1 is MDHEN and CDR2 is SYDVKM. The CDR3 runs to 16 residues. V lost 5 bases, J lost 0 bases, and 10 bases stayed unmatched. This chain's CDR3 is CASSPSRGQDSYEQYF. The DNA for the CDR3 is TGTGCCAGCAGTCCGAGCCGCGGACAGGACTCCTACGAGCAGTACTTC.

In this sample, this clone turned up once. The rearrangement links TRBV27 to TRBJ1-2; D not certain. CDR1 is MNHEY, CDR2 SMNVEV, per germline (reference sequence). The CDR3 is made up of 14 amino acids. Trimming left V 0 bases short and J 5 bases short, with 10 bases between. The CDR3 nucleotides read TGTGCCAGCAGTTTATCGATACGGGATTATGGCTACACCTTC. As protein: CASSLSIRDYGYTF.

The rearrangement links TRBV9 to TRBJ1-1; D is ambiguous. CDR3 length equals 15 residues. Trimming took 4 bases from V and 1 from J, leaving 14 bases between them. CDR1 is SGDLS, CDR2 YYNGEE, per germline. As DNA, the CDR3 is TGTGCCAGCAGCCCCGAACCCACGGGGAACACTGAAGCTTTCTTT. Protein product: CASSPEPTGNTEAFF.

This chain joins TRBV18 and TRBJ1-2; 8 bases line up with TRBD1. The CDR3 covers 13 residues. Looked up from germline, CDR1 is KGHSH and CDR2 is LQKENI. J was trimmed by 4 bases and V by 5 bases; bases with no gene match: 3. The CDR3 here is CASSATGVYGYTF. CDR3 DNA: TGTGCCAGCTCAGCGACAGGGGTCTATGGCTACACCTTC.

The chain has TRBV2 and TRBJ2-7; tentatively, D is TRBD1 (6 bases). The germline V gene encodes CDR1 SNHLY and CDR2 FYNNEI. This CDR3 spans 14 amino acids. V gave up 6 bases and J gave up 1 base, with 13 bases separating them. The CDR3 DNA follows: TGTGCCAGCAGATTCGACAGGCCGTCCTACGAGCAGTACTTC. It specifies CASRFDRPSYEQYF.

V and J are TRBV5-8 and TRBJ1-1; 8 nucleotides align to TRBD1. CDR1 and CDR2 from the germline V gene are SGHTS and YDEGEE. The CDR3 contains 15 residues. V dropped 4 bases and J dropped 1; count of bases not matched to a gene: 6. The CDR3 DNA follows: TGTGCCAGCAGCGGACAGGGCGTGAAGAACACTGAAGCTTTCTTT. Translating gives CASSGQGVKNTEAFF.

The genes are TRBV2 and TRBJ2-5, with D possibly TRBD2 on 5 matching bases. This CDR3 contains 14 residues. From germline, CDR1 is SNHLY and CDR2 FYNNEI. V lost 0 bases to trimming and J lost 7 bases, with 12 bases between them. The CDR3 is CASSEALRDGTQYF. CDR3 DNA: TGTGCCAGCAGTGAAGCACTACGGGATGGGACCCAGTACTTC.

The CDR3 nucleotides read TGTGCCAGTAGACAGGGGCCCGCCTACGAGCAGTACTTC. Translated: CASRQGPAYEQYF. The genes are TRBV19 and TRBJ2-7; 7 nucleotides align to TRBD1. The V and J ends lost 6 bases and 2 bases, in that order; junction bases with no gene match: 4. From germline, CDR1 is LNHDA and CDR2 SQIVND (reference sequence). The CDR3 length is 13 residues.

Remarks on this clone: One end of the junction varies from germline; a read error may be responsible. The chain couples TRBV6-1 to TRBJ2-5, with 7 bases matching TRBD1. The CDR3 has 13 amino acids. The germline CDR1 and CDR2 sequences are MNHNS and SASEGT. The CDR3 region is CASRTGPQETQHF. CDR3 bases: TGTGCCAGCAGGACAGGGCCTCAAGAGACCCAGCACTTC.

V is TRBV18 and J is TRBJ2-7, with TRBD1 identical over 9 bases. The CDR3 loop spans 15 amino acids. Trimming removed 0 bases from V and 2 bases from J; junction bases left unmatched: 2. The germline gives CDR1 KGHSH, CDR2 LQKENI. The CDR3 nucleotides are TGTGCCAGCTCACCACCTGGGACAGGGACCTACGAGCAGTACTTC. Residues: CASSPPGTGTYEQYF.